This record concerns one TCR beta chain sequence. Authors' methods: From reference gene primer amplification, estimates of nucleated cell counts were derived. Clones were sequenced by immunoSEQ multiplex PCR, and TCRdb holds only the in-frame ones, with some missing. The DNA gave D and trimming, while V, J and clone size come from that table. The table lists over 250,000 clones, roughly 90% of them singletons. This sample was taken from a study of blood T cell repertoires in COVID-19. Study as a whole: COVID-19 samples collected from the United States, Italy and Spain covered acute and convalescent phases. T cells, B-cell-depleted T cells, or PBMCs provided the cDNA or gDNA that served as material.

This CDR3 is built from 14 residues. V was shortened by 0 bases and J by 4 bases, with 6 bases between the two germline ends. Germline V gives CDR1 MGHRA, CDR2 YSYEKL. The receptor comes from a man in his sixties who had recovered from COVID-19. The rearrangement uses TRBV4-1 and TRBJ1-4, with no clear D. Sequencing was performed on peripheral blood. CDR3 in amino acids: CASSQDPLNEKLFF. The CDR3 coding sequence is TGCGCCAGCAGCCAAGATCCACTTAATGAAAAACTGTTTTTT.